These 27 T cell receptor beta chains share one sample of origin, sequenced in a study of cytomegalovirus exposure and HLA in healthy donors. The primer mix had 60 Vbeta and 13 Jbeta primers. The data were produced by immunoSEQ multiplex PCR, yet TCRdb's version contains in-frame clones alone and is incomplete. The sample holds 100,000 to 150,000 clones; around four fifths are singletons and the top ten take approximately 1.2%. The material sequenced was PBMCs. These receptors were collected from a boy younger than 18 in good health and CMV-seronegative.

This clone was detected only a few times. In DNA, the CDR3 is TGTGCCAGCAGTGAAAGCGGTAGAAACACCATATATTTT. Encoded protein: CASSESGRNTIYF. The V and J genes are TRBV6-1 and TRBJ1-3, with no clear D. The CDR3 spans 13 residues. Per germline, CDR1 MNHNS and CDR2 SASEGT. The ends were cut back, 2 bases at V and 5 bases at J, with 7 bases in the middle.

The chain combines TRBV27 with TRBJ2-3; TRBD1 agrees at 9 bases. Germline V gene lookup returns CDR1 MNHEY and CDR2 SMNVEV (reference sequence). This CDR3 is 14 amino acids long. V gave up 4 bases and J gave up 5 bases; unmatched junction bases: 4. In nucleotides, the CDR3 is TGTGCCAGCAGTTCCTGGACAGGGGAAGATACGCAGTATTTT. Amino acid sequence: CASSSWTGEDTQYF.

The CDR3 DNA sequence: TGTGCCAGCAGCTGGACTAGCGGGAGGAAGCCCTCCTACGAGCAGTACTTC. This sequence encodes CASSWTSGRKPSYEQYF. V gene TRBV7-9 combines with J gene TRBJ2-7; TRBD2 aligns across 14 bases. The germline gives CDR1 SEHNR, CDR2 FQNEAQ (reference sequence). The J segment lost 0 bases and the V segment lost 4 bases, leaving 5 bases of the junction unmatched. The CDR3 is 17 amino acids.

The gene calls are TRBV6-1 and TRBJ1-1; D might be TRBD1 (6 bases). The germline gives CDR1 MNHNS, CDR2 SASEGT. The V end was cut by 3 bases, the J end by 1 base, with 12 bases between. The CDR3 has 15 residues. CDR3 sequence (DNA): TGTGCCAGCAGTGAGTATCCACAGGGGAACACTGAAGCTTTCTTT. It encodes CASSEYPQGNTEAFF.

This sequence joins TRBV5-1 and TRBJ2-7; 9 bases match TRBD1. The junction had 8 bases not matched to a gene; V was cut back by 2 bases and J by 8 bases. CDR1 SGHRS and CDR2 YFSETQ come from the germline V gene. This CDR3 spans 14 amino acids. The CDR3 sequence is CASSLGQGSEKQYF. CDR3 DNA sequence: TGCGCCAGCAGCTTAGGACAGGGGTCTGAGAAGCAGTACTTC.

The chain couples TRBV30 to TRBJ2-1, with 7 bases matching TRBD1. The V and J ends lost 3 bases and 2 bases, in that order; junction bases with no gene match: 13. Per the germline V gene, CDR1 is GTSNPN and CDR2 is SVGIG (reference sequence). CDR3 length equals 17 residues. CDR3 DNA sequence: TGTGCCTGGAGGGAGGCGACAGGGCGAAGGCCCTACAATGAGCAGTTCTTC. Amino acids: CAWREATGRRPYNEQFF.

The chain recombines TRBV6-1 with TRBJ1-2; maybe TRBD1 (6 bases). The V end was cut by 7 bases, the J end by 8 bases, with 20 bases between. This CDR3 has 14 amino acids. Germline V CDR1 and CDR2: MNHNS, SASEGT. Written as DNA, the CDR3 is TGTGCCAGCACCCGAACCTGGGGGCGGTGGGGCTACACCTTC. It codes for CASTRTWGRWGYTF.

The chain couples TRBV5-6 to TRBJ2-4; 8 positions match TRBD2. Losses at the gene ends were 5 bases for V and 3 bases for J; bases not matched to a gene: 13. The CDR3 totals 17 residues. Germline CDR1 SGHDT, CDR2 YYEEEE. The DNA for the CDR3 is TGTGCCAGCAGTCCCGGCGGGGGGTTGAGGGGCAAAAACATTCAGTACTTC. Amino acids: CASSPGGGLRGKNIQYF.

V gene TRBV29-1 combines with J gene TRBJ2-3; a possible D gene is TRBD2 (6 bases). V lost 5 bases and J 2 bases, leaving 14 bases between the germline ends. CDR1 and CDR2 (germline): SQVTM, ANQGSEA. This CDR3 has 14 amino acids. The CDR3 DNA reads as TGCAGCGTTAGCCTAGCGCGGGACACAGATACGCAGTATTTT. Amino acids: CSVSLARDTDTQYF.

The chain joins TRBV30 to TRBJ1-5; 7 bases map to TRBD1. V lost 3 bases and J lost 0; bases outside the gene matches: 5. This CDR3 has 15 residues. Per the germline V gene, CDR1 is GTSNPN and CDR2 is SVGIG (reference sequence). For the CDR3, the DNA is TGTGCCTGGAGGGGACAGACCTATAGCAATCAGCCCCAGCATTTT. This encodes CAWRGQTYSNQPQHF.

To note about this clone: The same CDR3 can be traced to other DNA sequences in this sample. The chain joins TRBV15 to TRBJ1-3, with D possibly being TRBD1 (6 bases). Germline V lookup: CDR1 LNHNV, CDR2 YYDKDF (reference sequence). V lost 0 bases, J lost 2 bases, and 14 bases lay in between. This CDR3 comprises 17 residues. The CDR3 is CATSRDLTGSPGNTIYF. The CDR3 DNA reads as TGTGCCACCAGCAGAGATTTGACAGGATCCCCTGGAAACACCATATATTTT.

CDR3 sequence (DNA): TGTGCCAGCAGTTACTCTGGTAGTCTTTACGAGCAGTACTTC. Residues: CASSYSGSLYEQYF. The chain is built from TRBV6-5 and TRBJ2-7; the D is unclear. This CDR3 spans 14 amino acids. Germline assignment: CDR1 MNHEY and CDR2 SVGAGI. Trimming took off 0 bases at V and 4 bases at J, with 10 bases between the two ends.

CDR3 protein: CASRGGNQPQHF. Written as DNA, the CDR3 is TGTGCCAGCAGGGGAGGCAATCAGCCCCAGCATTTT. The rearrangement joins TRBV6-1 to TRBJ1-5; no clear D. Trimming took off 6 bases at V and 2 bases at J, with 5 bases between the two ends. Germline assignment: CDR1 MNHNS and CDR2 SASEGT. CDR3 length: 12 residues.

This clone was found a few times. V is TRBV11-2 and J is TRBJ2-3, with 7 bases lining up with TRBD2. Trimming at V came to 5 bases and at J to 0 bases, leaving 11 bases not matched to a gene. This CDR3 is built from 17 residues. CDR1 is SGHAT, CDR2 FQNNGV, per germline. CDR3 coding DNA: TGTGCCAGCAGCCTCCCAGCTAGCGGAGTTAGCACAGATACGCAGTATTTT. Its translation is CASSLPASGVSTDTQYF.

The chain is built from TRBV4-1 and TRBJ1-1; D unclear. The CDR3 loop spans 17 amino acids. The V gene's germline CDR1 is MGHRA and CDR2 YSYEKL. Trimming took 2 bases from V and 3 from J, leaving 19 bases between them. CDR3 sequence: CASSQTPPGGFDTEAFF. DNA for the CDR3: TGCGCCAGCAGCCAAACCCCACCCGGCGGTTTTGACACTGAAGCTTTCTTT.

V gene TRBV27 combines with J gene TRBJ2-6; a weak D match, TRBD2 (6 bases). CDR1 MNHEY and CDR2 SMNVEV come from the germline V gene (reference sequence). The germline V and J ends were trimmed by 4 bases and 3 bases, with 19 bases remaining between them. This CDR3 comprises 18 residues. The CDR3 region is CASSSDSTTSGGANVLTF. The DNA for the CDR3 is TGTGCCAGCAGTTCGGATTCAACGACTAGTGGTGGGGCCAACGTCCTGACTTTC.

Turning to this clone: The same CDR3 can be traced to other DNA sequences in this sample. The rearrangement links TRBV12-5 to TRBJ2-3; 9 nucleotides line up with TRBD2. CDR3 length: 19 residues. V shed 3 bases and J 6 bases; nucleotides not matched to a gene: 19. Germline V gene data show CDR1 as LGHNT and CDR2 as FRNRAP. CDR3 nucleotides: TGTGCTAGTGGTTTCGCTATTGGTAGCGGGAGCCCCATTAGGGATACGCAGTATTTT. Translation gives CASGFAIGSGSPIRDTQYF.

The rearrangement links TRBV5-1 to TRBJ1-1; D is undetermined. The V end was cut by 4 bases, the J end by 1 base, with 11 bases between. From germline, CDR1 is SGHRS and CDR2 YFSETQ. This CDR3 region has 14 residues. DNA of the CDR3: TGCGCCAGCAGCCGGGTCGGGGAGAACACTGAAGCTTTCTTT. Its translation is CASSRVGENTEAFF.

The chain couples TRBV30 to TRBJ1-2, with D possibly matching TRBD1 (5 bases). Germline CDR1 reads GTSNPN; CDR2 reads SVGIG (reference sequence). The V gene lost 3 bases and the J gene lost 8 bases, with 7 bases spanning the gap. The CDR3 sequence is 10 residues long. The CDR3 sequence is CAWSHRGYTF. The CDR3 coding sequence is TGTGCCTGGAGCCACAGGGGCTACACCTTC. The entire variable domain, with the rest obtained from reference TRBV30 and TRBJ1-2, is as follows: SQTIHQWPATLVQPVGSPLSLECTVEGTSNPNLYWYRQAAGRGLQLLFYSVGIGQISSEVPQNLSASRPQDRQFILSSKKLLLSDSGFYLCAWSHRGYTFGSGTRLTVV.

The CDR3 region is CASSARDRDQPQHF. DNA of the CDR3: TGTGCCAGCAGCGCGAGGGACAGGGACCAGCCCCAGCATTTT. V and J are TRBV9 and TRBJ1-5; TRBD1 matches 9 bases. Unmatched junction bases numbered 5, after V lost 3 bases and J lost 7 bases. Germline lookup yields CDR1 SGDLS and CDR2 YYNGEE. CDR3 size: 14 residues. The complete variable domain, with remaining parts taken from reference TRBV9 and TRBJ1-5, reads DSGVTQTPKHLITATGQRVTLRCSPRSGDLSVYWYQQSLDQGLQFLIQYYNGEERAKGNILERFSAQQFPDLHSELNLSSLELGDSALYFCASSARDRDQPQHFGDGTRLSIL.

The V and J genes are TRBV27 and TRBJ2-6, with unresolved D. The germline V gene encodes CDR1 MNHEY and CDR2 SMNVEV (reference sequence). This CDR3 spans 14 amino acids. With 6 bases removed from V and 0 bases from J, the gap between germline ends came to 6 bases. CDR3 coding DNA: TGTGCCAGCAGCTCCAGCTCTGGGGCCAACGTCCTGACTTTC. Protein product: CASSSSSGANVLTF.

CDR3 sequence reads: CASSQAGAGPKAFF. CDR3 DNA sequence: TGTGCCAGCAGCCAAGCAGGGGCTGGACCCAAAGCTTTCTTT. The gene calls are TRBV14 and TRBJ1-1; a weak D match, TRBD1 (6 bases). Between the trimmed V and J ends, which lost 1 base and 9 bases, there was a span of 15 bases. The germline V gene encodes CDR1 SGHDN and CDR2 FVKESK. This CDR3 region has 14 residues.

The rearrangement joins TRBV2 to TRBJ1-5, with D hard to call. Germline V gives CDR1 SNHLY, CDR2 FYNNEI. This CDR3 is built from 14 residues. V lost 3 bases, J lost 4 bases, and 10 bases lay in between. The CDR3 is CASSEVSTNQPQHF. CDR3 bases: TGTGCCAGCAGTGAGGTGTCAACTAATCAGCCCCAGCATTTT.

V and J are TRBV29-1 and TRBJ1-3, with 8 positions matching TRBD1. Germline V CDR1 and CDR2: SQVTM, ANQGSEA. The CDR3 length is 15 residues. The ends lost 4 bases at V and 0 bases at J; junction bases unmatched: 5. The CDR3 nucleotides read TGCAGCGTTGCCCGGGACAGGAGCTCTGGAAACACCATATATTTT. Residues: CSVARDRSSGNTIYF.

V usage is TRBV5-6 and J usage is TRBJ2-7; 13 positions agree with TRBD2. This CDR3 has 14 residues. Trimming at V came to 4 bases and at J to 5 bases, leaving 3 bases not matched to a gene. Germline V CDR1 and CDR2: SGHDT, YYEEEE. CDR3 sequence (DNA): TGTGCCAGCAGCAGTGGACTAGCGGGAGACGAGCAGTACTTC. Protein product: CASSSGLAGDEQYF.

There are a few counts of this clone. The chain is built from TRBV4-3 and TRBJ2-5; a weak D match, TRBD1 (6 bases). The CDR3 runs 18 residues. Germline assignment: CDR1 LGHNA and CDR2 YSLEER. Trimming pared 4 bases from V and 4 bases from J, leaving 25 bases between. The chain's CDR3 is CASSLRPPGQVRGETQYF. DNA of the CDR3: TGCGCCAGCAGCCTCCGTCCTCCGGGACAAGTAAGAGGAGAGACCCAGTACTTC.

V is TRBV5-1 and J is TRBJ2-1; possibly TRBD1 for D (5 bases). The length of the CDR3 is 14 residues. Germline CDR1 SGHRS, CDR2 YFSETQ. Trimming removed 6 bases at V and 3 bases at J, with 13 bases between. CDR3 loop: CASTDDSYYNEQFF. The CDR3 DNA sequence: TGCGCCAGCACCGACGACAGCTACTACAATGAGCAGTTCTTC.